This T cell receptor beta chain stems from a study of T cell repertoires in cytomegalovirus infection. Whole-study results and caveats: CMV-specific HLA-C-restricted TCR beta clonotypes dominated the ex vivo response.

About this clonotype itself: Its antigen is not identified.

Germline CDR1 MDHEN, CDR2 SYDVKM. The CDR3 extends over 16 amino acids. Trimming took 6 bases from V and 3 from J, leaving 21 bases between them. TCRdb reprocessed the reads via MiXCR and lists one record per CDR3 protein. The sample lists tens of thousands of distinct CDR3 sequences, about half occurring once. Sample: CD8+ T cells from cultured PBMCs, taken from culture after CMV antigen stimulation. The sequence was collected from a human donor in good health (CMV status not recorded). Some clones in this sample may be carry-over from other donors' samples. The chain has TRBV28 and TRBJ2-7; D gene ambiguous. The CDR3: CASSPAAWVSGYEQYF. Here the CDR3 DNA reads TGTGCCAGCAGCCCCGCTGCTTGGGTCTCAGGCTACGAGCAGTACTTC.